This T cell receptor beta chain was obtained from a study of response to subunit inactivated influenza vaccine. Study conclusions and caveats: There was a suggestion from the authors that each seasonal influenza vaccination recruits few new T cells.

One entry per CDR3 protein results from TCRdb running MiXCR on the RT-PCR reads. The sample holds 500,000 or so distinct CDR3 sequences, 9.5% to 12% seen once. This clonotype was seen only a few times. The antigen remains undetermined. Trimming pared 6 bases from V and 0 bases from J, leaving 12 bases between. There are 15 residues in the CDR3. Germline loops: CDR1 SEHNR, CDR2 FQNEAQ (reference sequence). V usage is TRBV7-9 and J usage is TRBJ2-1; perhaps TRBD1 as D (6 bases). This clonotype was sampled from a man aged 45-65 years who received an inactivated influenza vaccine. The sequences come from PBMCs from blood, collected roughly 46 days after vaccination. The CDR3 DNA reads TGTGCCAGCAGGTATACAGGGAGCTCCTACAATGAGCAGTTCTTC. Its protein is CASRYTGSSYNEQFF.